This T cell receptor beta chain came from a study of technical replicates of blood from several donors. Sequencing was performed with immunoSEQ multiplex PCR; in TCRdb, only in-frame clones are kept and a portion is missing. The sample shows 75,000 to 100,000 clones, about 95% of them seen only once. The germline V and J ends were trimmed by 5 bases and 1 base, with 8 bases remaining between them. Germline CDR1 is PRHDT and CDR2 is FYEKMQ (reference sequence). This CDR3 contains 13 residues. Sequencing used T cells isolated from PBMCs. This TCR was sampled from a human donor in good health. This chain joins TRBV13 and TRBJ1-1, with D perhaps matching TRBD1 (5 bases). The CDR3 here is CASSPGGNTEAFF. The CDR3 DNA sequence: TGTGCCAGCAGCCCGGGGGGGAACACTGAAGCTTTCTTT.